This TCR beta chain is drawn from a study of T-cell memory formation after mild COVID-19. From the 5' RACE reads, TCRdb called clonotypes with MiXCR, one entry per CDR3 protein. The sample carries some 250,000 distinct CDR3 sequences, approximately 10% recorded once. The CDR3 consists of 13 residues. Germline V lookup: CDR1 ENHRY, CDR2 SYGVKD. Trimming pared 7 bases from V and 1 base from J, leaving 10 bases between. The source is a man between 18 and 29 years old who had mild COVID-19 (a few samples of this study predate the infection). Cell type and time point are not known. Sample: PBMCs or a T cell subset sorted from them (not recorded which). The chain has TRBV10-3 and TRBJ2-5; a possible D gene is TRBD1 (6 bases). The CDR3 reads CAIMTDSQETQYF. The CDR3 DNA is TGTGCCATCATGACGGACAGCCAAGAGACCCAGTACTTC.